The entry below gives a single TCR beta chain sequence along with its context. Per germline, CDR1 SQVTM and CDR2 ANQGSEA. This CDR3 comprises 12 residues. V gave up 4 bases and J gave up 8 bases, with 14 bases separating them. Under the authors' procedure: From reference gene primer amplification, estimates of nucleated cell counts were derived. Repertoires were generated with immunoSEQ multiplex PCR, while TCRdb's copy carries only in-frame clones and drops some. That table furnishes V, J and clone size, whereas the DNA furnished D and trimming. The table shows fewer than 350,000 clones, with 70% to 90% occurring only once. These data come from a study of blood T cell repertoires in COVID-19.

Sample: peripheral blood. The clonotype originates from a woman in her twenties or thirties with COVID-19, enrolled during active disease. This chain connects TRBV29-1 to TRBJ1-2; TRBD1 might be the D (5 bases). The CDR3, as DNA: TGCAGCGTTGTTGCGAGTCCAGGGGGCTACACCTTC. Protein product: CSVVASPGGYTF.